This entry lists 26 T cell receptor beta chains sequenced from one sample in a study of T cell changes during pregnancy in multiple sclerosis. The data were produced by immunoSEQ multiplex PCR, yet TCRdb's version contains in-frame clones alone and is incomplete. The repertoire consists of tens of thousands of clones, with about 91% occurring once and the leading ten covering 0.7% to 1%. Source: peripheral blood, taken in the first trimester of pregnancy. Every receptor here comes from a female donor with multiple sclerosis, enrolled in a pregnancy study.

The V and J genes are TRBV7-2 and TRBJ1-2; D possibly corresponds to TRBD1 (5 bases). This CDR3 spans 15 amino acids. V lost 5 bases and J lost 0, with 13 bases in between. Germline V lookup: CDR1 SGHTA, CDR2 FQGNSA. The CDR3 nucleotides read TGTGCCAGCAGCCGGGGGGGACTACCTAACTATGGCTACACCTTC. Its protein product is CASSRGGLPNYGYTF.

The chain has TRBV7-9 and TRBJ1-1; 8 bases agree with TRBD1. The germline V gene has CDR1 SEHNR and CDR2 FQNEAQ (reference sequence). The V segment lost 5 bases and the J segment 10 bases; nucleotides outside the gene matches: 9. This CDR3 comprises 13 residues. CDR3 DNA: TGTGCCAGCAGCCCGACCGGGACAGGACGAGCTTTCTTT. Translating it yields CASSPTGTGRAFF.

V gene TRBV7-2 combines with J gene TRBJ1-1, with D unresolved. This CDR3 region has 15 residues. Germline CDR1 reads SGHTA; CDR2 reads FQGNSA. The V gene lost 1 base and the J gene lost 1 base, with 10 bases spanning the gap. Here the CDR3 reads CASSLVLGSNTEAFF. CDR3 bases: TGTGCCAGCAGCTTAGTTCTGGGCTCGAACACTGAAGCTTTCTTT. The variable domain in full, completed from reference TRBV7-2 and TRBJ1-1, reads GAGVSQSPSNKVTEKGKDVELRCDPISGHTALYWYRQSLGQGLEFLIYFQGNSAPDKSGLPSDRFSAERTGGSVSTLTIQRTQQEDSAVYLCASSLVLGSNTEAFFGQGTRLTVV.

Here the CDR3 DNA reads TGTGCCACCAGCAGTCAGGTGGGCACTGAAGCTTTCTTT. Protein product: CATSSQVGTEAFF. The chain carries TRBV15 and TRBJ1-1; D uncertain. Deletions cut 3 bases from V and 4 bases from J, with 9 bases between. Germline-derived CDR1 and CDR2 are LNHNV and YYDKDF (reference sequence). CDR3 length: 13 amino acids.

This clone was seen at least ten times. This chain uses TRBV28 with TRBJ1-4; possible D gene TRBD1, 5 bases. The CDR3 loop spans 15 amino acids. The germline V gene has CDR1 MDHEN and CDR2 SYDVKM. The ends were cut back, 5 bases at V and 3 bases at J, with 13 bases in the middle. CDR3 amino acids: CASSPDSAPNEKLFF. For the CDR3, the DNA is TGTGCCAGCAGTCCCGACAGCGCCCCTAATGAAAAACTGTTTTTT.

This clone was recorded once. This rearrangement joins TRBV11-2 to TRBJ1-4; 7 nucleotides match TRBD1. This CDR3 is 13 amino acids long. Germline loops: CDR1 SGHAT, CDR2 FQNNGV. V lost 3 bases and J lost 5; bases outside the gene matches: 0. Here the CDR3 reads CASSFRGNEKLFF. The CDR3 nucleotides read TGTGCCAGCAGCTTCAGGGGGAATGAAAAACTGTTTTTT.

CDR3 sequence (DNA): TGTGCCAGCACCTATGGGACAGCCTACGAGCAGTACTTC. Encoded protein: CASTYGTAYEQYF. The chain joins TRBV7-8 to TRBJ2-7, with TRBD1 identical over 7 bases. With 7 bases clipped from V and 2 bases from J, the junction kept 5 bases outside the gene matches. Germline values: CDR1 SGHVS, CDR2 FQNEAQ. This CDR3 is built from 13 residues.

This clone was detected once. The chain joins TRBV5-1 to TRBJ1-6; D gene ambiguous. V was shortened by 1 base and J by 1 base, with 15 bases between the two germline ends. The CDR3 totals 18 residues. The V gene's germline CDR1 is SGHRS and CDR2 YFSETQ. CDR3 sequence: CASSLYLPARSYNSPLHF. CDR3 sequence (DNA): TGCGCCAGCAGCTTGTATTTGCCAGCGAGGTCCTATAATTCACCCCTCCACTTT.

The J gene is TRBJ1-2, the V gene TRBV7-2; D is unclear. V was shortened by 2 bases and J by 5 bases, with 6 bases between the two germline ends. Germline lookup yields CDR1 SGHTA and CDR2 FQGNSA. The CDR3 consists of 12 residues. The chain's CDR3 is CASSLTSYGYTF. Written as DNA, the CDR3 is TGTGCCAGCAGCTTAACTTCTTATGGCTACACCTTC.

This chain links TRBV7-3 with TRBJ1-1; 7 bases align to TRBD1. Germline CDR1 and CDR2: SGHTA and FQGTGA. The trim removed 5 bases at V and 6 bases at J, leaving 6 bases unmatched. The CDR3 extends over 13 amino acids. CDR3 region: CASSVTGAAEAFF. CDR3 coding DNA: TGTGCCAGCAGCGTTACAGGGGCGGCTGAAGCTTTCTTT.

The chain recombines TRBV13 with TRBJ2-3; TRBD1 agrees at 7 bases. The germline CDR1 and CDR2 sequences are PRHDT and FYEKMQ (reference sequence). J lost 0 bases, V lost 5 bases, and 5 bases had no gene match. The CDR3 runs 15 residues. Here the CDR3 reads CASSRLGQSTDTQYF. The CDR3 DNA reads as TGTGCCAGCAGCCGCCTGGGACAGAGCACAGATACGCAGTATTTT.

The chain employs TRBV6-5 and TRBJ1-3; 7 bases map to TRBD1. The CDR3 is 13 residues long. The V gene end was trimmed by 5 bases and the J gene end by 6 bases; junction bases not matched to a gene: 4. From germline, CDR1 is MNHEY and CDR2 SVGAGI. The CDR3 is CASSGTGENTIYF. DNA for the CDR3: TGTGCCAGCAGTGGTACAGGGGAAAACACCATATATTTT.

The chain combines TRBV2 with TRBJ1-4; 8 nucleotides line up with TRBD1. The CDR3 spans 13 residues. Looked up from germline, CDR1 is SNHLY and CDR2 is FYNNEI. The ends lost 11 bases at V and 7 bases at J; junction bases unmatched: 9. The CDR3, as DNA: TGTGCCGGTAGGACAGGGATAGGTGAAAAACTGTTTTTT. It translates to CAGRTGIGEKLFF. Based on the CDR3 plus reference TRBV2 and TRBJ1-4, the full variable domain is EPEVTQTPSHQVTQMGQEVILRCVPISNHLYFYWYRQILGQKVEFLVSFYNNEISEKSEIFDDQFSVERPDGSNFTLKIRSTKLEDSAMYFCAGRTGIGEKLFFGSGTQLSVL.

J is TRBJ2-5 and V is TRBV7-6; TRBD2 aligns across 7 bases. Per germline, CDR1 SGHVS and CDR2 FNYEAQ. There are 13 residues in the CDR3. V shed 1 base, J shed 7 bases, and the junction held 3 bases outside the gene matches. CDR3 residues: CASSLVGEGTQYF. The CDR3 DNA reads as TGTGCCAGCAGCTTAGTAGGGGAGGGGACCCAGTACTTC.

This chain links TRBV7-9 with TRBJ1-4, with D possibly being TRBD1 (5 bases). Germline assignment: CDR1 SEHNR and CDR2 FQNEAQ (reference sequence). V dropped 5 bases and J dropped 8 bases, with 18 bases sitting between them. The CDR3 loop spans 15 amino acids. The DNA of the CDR3 is TGTGCCAGCAGCCTCCAACAGGTCGGTGCGGAAAAACTGTTTTTT. Its translation: CASSLQQVGAEKLFF.

J is TRBJ2-4 and V is TRBV4-3; TRBD1 agrees at 8 bases. The CDR3 covers 16 residues. The J segment lost 7 bases and the V segment lost 1 base, leaving 9 bases of the junction unmatched. Germline values: CDR1 LGHNA, CDR2 YSLEER. CDR3 nucleotide sequence: TGCGCCAGCAGCCAAGTCCCAGGGGGCAAAGGGAACATTCAGTACTTC. Translated: CASSQVPGGKGNIQYF.

This chain connects TRBV5-5 to TRBJ2-7; D might be TRBD2 (6 bases). Germline assignment: CDR1 SGHKS and CDR2 YYEKEE (reference sequence). The CDR3 spans 14 residues. V was cut by 0 bases and J by 4 bases, with 11 bases left in between. CDR3 region: CASSLVPSAYEQYF. DNA for the CDR3: TGTGCCAGCAGCTTGGTCCCTAGCGCTTACGAGCAGTACTTC.

The chain combines TRBV9 with TRBJ1-4; TRBD1 matches at 7 bases. The CDR3 loop spans 15 amino acids. CDR1 and CDR2 from the germline V gene are SGDLS and YYNGEE. With 3 bases clipped from V and 3 bases from J, the junction kept 5 bases outside the gene matches. The DNA of the CDR3 is TGTGCCAGCAGCGAACAGGGGAGGCCTAATGAAAAACTGTTTTTT. It translates to CASSEQGRPNEKLFF.

This chain joins TRBV19 and TRBJ2-4; D perhaps matches TRBD2 (5 bases). Trimming stripped 1 base from V and 0 bases from J, with 16 bases between. Germline lookup yields CDR1 LNHDA and CDR2 SQIVND (reference sequence). This CDR3 contains 18 residues. The CDR3, as DNA: TGTGCCAGTAGTATAGCCGCGCCCCGGACTGCAGCCAAAAACATTCAGTACTTC. Its protein is CASSIAAPRTAAKNIQYF.

The V and J genes are TRBV5-1 and TRBJ1-1; 9 bases line up with TRBD1. Germline V lookup: CDR1 SGHRS, CDR2 YFSETQ. V trimming: 2 bases; J trimming: 2 bases; junction bases outside the gene matches: 4. CDR3 size: 15 residues. The CDR3 region is CASSLQGAQNTEAFF. For the CDR3, the DNA is TGCGCCAGCAGCTTACAGGGGGCGCAAAACACTGAAGCTTTCTTT.

This chain links TRBV11-2 with TRBJ1-1, with D uncertain. V lost 1 base to trimming and J lost 3 bases, with 12 bases between them. The germline CDR1 and CDR2 sequences are SGHAT and FQNNGV. The length of the CDR3 is 15 residues. CDR3 in amino acids: CASSLGGGGDTEAFF. The CDR3 nucleotides read TGTGCCAGCAGCTTAGGCGGAGGAGGCGACACTGAAGCTTTCTTT.

The chain joins TRBV2 to TRBJ2-4; 8 nucleotides match TRBD1. Trimming at V came to 6 bases and at J to 0 bases, leaving 4 bases not matched to a gene. Germline V gives CDR1 SNHLY, CDR2 FYNNEI. CDR3 length equals 15 residues. The chain's CDR3 is CASSQGALAKNIQYF. The CDR3 DNA reads TGTGCCAGCAGCCAGGGGGCTCTAGCCAAAAACATTCAGTACTTC.

V usage is TRBV6-1 and J usage is TRBJ1-2; D uncertain. V gave up 2 bases and J gave up 4 bases, with 8 bases separating them. The CDR3 totals 13 residues. Germline lookup yields CDR1 MNHNS and CDR2 SASEGT. CDR3 sequence: CASSETGLYGYTF. DNA of the CDR3: TGTGCCAGCAGTGAAACGGGTCTCTATGGCTACACCTTC.

This clone was seen a few times. The chain links TRBV5-4 to TRBJ1-1, with 8 nucleotides matching TRBD1. This CDR3 is built from 14 residues. V was pared by 4 bases and J by 6 bases, with 8 bases of the junction left unmatched. CDR1 SGHNT and CDR2 YYREEE come from the germline V gene (reference sequence). The CDR3: CASSGSGQVSEAFF. CDR3 DNA sequence: TGTGCCAGCAGCGGATCGGGACAGGTCTCTGAAGCTTTCTTT.

This chain joins TRBV27 and TRBJ1-2; D uncertain. CDR1 and CDR2 from the germline V gene are MNHEY and SMNVEV (reference sequence). Between the trimmed V and J ends, which lost 6 bases and 4 bases, there was a span of 12 bases. CDR3 length equals 13 residues. The DNA of the CDR3 is TGTGCCAGCAGCCTCGGCGGAATCTATGGCTACACCTTC. Protein: CASSLGGIYGYTF.

The rearrangement joins TRBV7-2 to TRBJ2-3; D possibly corresponds to TRBD1 (5 bases). Germline lookup yields CDR1 SGHTA and CDR2 FQGNSA. The germline V and J ends were trimmed by 5 bases and 0 bases, with 12 bases remaining between them. The CDR3 runs 15 residues. This chain's CDR3 is CASSEPGPSTDTQYF. CDR3 bases: TGTGCCAGCAGCGAACCAGGGCCTAGCACAGATACGCAGTATTTT.